The 20 T cell receptor beta chains below come from one sample, sequenced in a study of blood T cell repertoires in COVID-19. Clones were read by immunoSEQ multiplex PCR, and TCRdb kept only the in-frame ones, dropping some. The data contain about 200,000 clones, under 90% of them seen just once; the ten biggest clones take up about 7.2%. Sample: peripheral blood. The source of these receptors is a man in his 60s with acute or convalescent COVID-19.

This chain uses TRBV6-5 with TRBJ1-2, with TRBD1 as a possible D gene (5 bases). Germline V gene data show CDR1 as MNHEY and CDR2 as SVGAGI. V lost 8 bases and J lost 8, with 18 bases in between. This CDR3 is built from 13 residues. CDR3 in DNA: TGTGCCAGCGCGGCCGGGGGAGGTCTAGGCTACACCTTC. Amino acid sequence: CASAAGGGLGYTF.

The chain recombines TRBV5-6 with TRBJ1-5, with 7 nucleotides matching TRBD1. CDR3 length equals 13 residues. J gave up 7 bases and V 2 bases, and 3 bases lay outside the gene matches. Germline CDR1 SGHDT, CDR2 YYEEEE. CDR3 sequence: CASSFGQAQPQHF. CDR3 DNA sequence: TGTGCCAGCAGCTTTGGACAGGCCCAGCCCCAGCATTTT. Full variable domain (rest looked up from reference TRBV5-6 and TRBJ1-5): DAGVTQSPTHLIKTRGQQVTLRCSPKSGHDTVSWYQQALGQGPQFIFQYYEEEERQRGNFPDRFSGHQFPNYSSELNVNALLLGDSALYLCASSFGQAQPQHFGDGTRLSIL.

The chain uses TRBV3-1 (or the pseudogene TRBV3-2) and TRBJ1-1; 8 nucleotides agree with TRBD1. This CDR3 contains 15 residues. With V trimmed by 3 bases and J by 5 bases, 8 bases remained unmatched. Germline V lookup: CDR1 LGHDT, CDR2 YNNKEL (reference sequence). CDR3 sequence reads: CASSHAHTGGTEAFF. CDR3 coding DNA: TGTGCCAGCAGCCATGCTCATACAGGGGGGACTGAAGCTTTCTTT.

CDR3 residues: CASSQGAGFNYGYTF. The CDR3 nucleotides are TGTGCCAGCAGCCAAGGGGCGGGATTCAACTATGGCTACACCTTC. The chain uses TRBV3-1 (or the pseudogene TRBV3-2) and TRBJ1-2; no definite D call. Germline V gene sequence: CDR1 LGHDT, CDR2 YNNKEL (reference sequence). The length of the CDR3 is 15 residues. V lost 1 base and J lost 2, with 11 bases in between.

The chain recombines TRBV6-5 with TRBJ1-4, with TRBD1 matching over 11 bases. V lost 6 bases, J lost 5 bases, and 5 bases stayed unmatched. The CDR3 is made up of 15 amino acids. CDR1 and CDR2 (germline): MNHEY, SVGAGI. The CDR3 sequence is CASRSGDRGNEKLFF. CDR3 nucleotide sequence: TGTGCCAGCAGAAGCGGGGACAGGGGGAATGAAAAACTGTTTTTT.

The V and J genes are TRBV2 and TRBJ1-5, with D maybe TRBD1 (5 bases). The CDR3 has 15 amino acids. V lost 2 bases to trimming and J lost 3 bases, with 11 bases between them. Germline-derived CDR1 and CDR2 are SNHLY and FYNNEI. CDR3 sequence reads: CASSELTRVNQPQHF. The CDR3 DNA sequence: TGTGCCAGCAGTGAATTGACCAGGGTCAATCAGCCCCAGCATTTT.

The chain employs TRBV7-3 and TRBJ2-1; 15 nucleotides agree with TRBD2. The CDR3 contains 17 residues. Trimming cost V 5 bases and J 4 bases; bases outside gene matches: 6. The germline CDR1 and CDR2 sequences are SGHTA and FQGTGA. The CDR3 spells CASSPEGLAGGYNEQFF. CDR3 DNA: TGTGCCAGCAGCCCTGAGGGACTAGCGGGGGGATACAATGAGCAGTTCTTC.

The gene calls are TRBV3-1 (or the pseudogene TRBV3-2) and TRBJ2-3; TRBD2 matches 10 bases. The CDR3 length is 18 residues. After removal of 0 bases from V and 6 bases from J, the junction contained 12 bases not matched to a gene. Germline assignment: CDR1 LGHDT and CDR2 YNNKEL (reference sequence). CDR3 DNA: TGTGCCAGCAGCCAAGATTGGAGCGGGAGGGCTCAGGCCGATACGCAGTATTTT. Protein product: CASSQDWSGRAQADTQYF.

The chain recombines TRBV4-3 with TRBJ1-6; D not resolved. The CDR3 is made up of 17 amino acids. V was shortened by 2 bases and J by 0 bases, with 11 bases between the two germline ends. CDR1 and CDR2 (germline): LGHNA, YSLEER. The CDR3 coding sequence is TGCGCCAGCAGCCAATCAGTACAGAGCTCCTATAATTCACCCCTCCACTTT. It translates to CASSQSVQSSYNSPLHF.

This clone has more than one count but fewer than ten. The J gene is TRBJ1-1, the V gene TRBV5-6, with no clear D. V was trimmed by 0 bases and J by 4 bases, leaving 10 bases between them. Per germline, CDR1 SGHDT and CDR2 YYEEEE. This CDR3 region has 14 residues. The CDR3 DNA sequence: TGTGCCAGCAGCTTGGTAGGCGGGGTCACTGAAGCTTTCTTT. This codes for CASSLVGGVTEAFF.

This clone has more than one count but fewer than ten. The genes are TRBV4-1 and TRBJ2-7; a possible D gene is TRBD2 (5 bases). The CDR3 runs to 15 residues. V was pared by 4 bases and J by 7 bases, with 20 bases between. Germline lookup yields CDR1 MGHRA and CDR2 YSYEKL. CDR3 amino acids: CASSLSDPGTQEQYF. The CDR3 DNA follows: TGCGCCAGCAGCCTTTCAGACCCGGGAACGCAGGAGCAGTACTTC.

V and J are TRBV2 and TRBJ2-3, with 8 bases lining up with TRBD2. The germline V gene encodes CDR1 SNHLY and CDR2 FYNNEI. V shed 2 bases, J shed 8 bases, and the junction held 6 bases outside the gene matches. The CDR3 has 14 residues. CDR3 region: CASSELREAGTQYF. In DNA form, the CDR3 reads TGTGCCAGCAGTGAACTGCGGGAGGCGGGTACGCAGTATTTT.

V is TRBV7-8 and J is TRBJ2-3; TRBD1 aligns across 9 bases. CDR1 is SGHVS and CDR2 is FQNEAQ in the germline V gene. The CDR3 spans 14 residues. J gave up 4 bases and V 5 bases, and 4 bases lay outside the gene matches. The CDR3 DNA follows: TGTGCCAGCAGCGCGACAGGGGGTGCAGATACGCAGTATTTT. It is translated as CASSATGGADTQYF.

V gene TRBV18 combines with J gene TRBJ1-1; 9 bases match TRBD1. CDR1 KGHSH and CDR2 LQKENI come from the germline V gene. Unmatched junction bases numbered 9, after V lost 1 base and J lost 0 bases. The CDR3 length is 18 residues. The CDR3 sequence is CASSPLQDRGLLNTEAFF. The CDR3 DNA follows: TGTGCCAGCTCACCACTACAGGACAGGGGACTCTTGAACACTGAAGCTTTCTTT.

The genes are TRBV19 and TRBJ1-2; D is perhaps TRBD1 (5 bases). CDR1 is LNHDA and CDR2 is SQIVND in the germline V gene (reference sequence). The CDR3 is 14 residues long. The V and J ends lost 8 bases and 4 bases respectively, with 17 bases between them. The CDR3 sequence: CASEGREGTYGYTF. The DNA of the CDR3 is TGTGCCAGTGAGGGGAGGGAGGGAACCTATGGCTACACCTTC.

The J gene is TRBJ2-1, the V gene TRBV5-6, with a possible D match to TRBD1 (5 bases). CDR1 and CDR2 (germline): SGHDT, YYEEEE. The CDR3 runs 15 residues. The V end lost 4 bases, the J end lost 4 bases, and 15 bases lay between the germline ends. The DNA of the CDR3 is TGTGCCAGCAGCAGGGGCCCTCCTCAATACAATGAGCAGTTCTTC. This codes for CASSRGPPQYNEQFF. Filled out from reference TRBV5-6 and TRBJ2-1, the complete variable domain reads DAGVTQSPTHLIKTRGQQVTLRCSPKSGHDTVSWYQQALGQGPQFIFQYYEEEERQRGNFPDRFSGHQFPNYSSELNVNALLLGDSALYLCASSRGPPQYNEQFFGPGTRLTVL.

This clone has only a few counts. Within the sample, other DNA sequences also encode this same CDR3. The V gene is TRBV4-1, the J gene TRBJ1-5; possible D gene TRBD1, 5 bases. Germline CDR1 MGHRA, CDR2 YSYEKL. The germline V and J ends were trimmed by 1 base and 7 bases, with 11 bases remaining between them. This CDR3 contains 14 residues. For the CDR3, the DNA is TGCGCCAGCAGCCAAGGCGGGGGAAGCCAGCCCCAGCATTTT. Translating gives CASSQGGGSQPQHF.

In DNA form, the CDR3 reads TGTGCCAGCAGCCAAGGGTCCTACGGGACTTACATCTATCCGTACTTC. Protein sequence: CASSQGSYGTYIYPYF. The J gene is TRBJ2-5, the V gene TRBV4-2; D is perhaps TRBD2 (6 bases). Germline V CDR1 and CDR2: LGHNA, YNFKEQ. V lost 1 base and J lost 13, with 25 bases in between. The CDR3 runs 16 residues.

The chain's CDR3 is CASSPDNTGEKLFF. The DNA for the CDR3 is TGTGCCAGCAGCCCGGACAATACAGGTGAAAAACTGTTTTTT. The rearrangement joins TRBV7-9 to TRBJ1-4; TRBD1 might be the D (5 bases). Germline CDR1 is SEHNR and CDR2 is FQNEAQ (reference sequence). CDR3 length equals 14 residues. The V end lost 5 bases, the J end lost 7 bases, and 14 bases lay between the germline ends.

The chain carries TRBV19 and TRBJ1-1, with no clear D. There are 13 residues in the CDR3. CDR1 LNHDA and CDR2 SQIVND come from the germline V gene (reference sequence). V lost 10 bases, J lost 0 bases, and 12 bases lay in between. The CDR3 region is CATLKGVNTEAFF. CDR3 bases: TGTGCCACCCTCAAGGGAGTGAACACTGAAGCTTTCTTT.